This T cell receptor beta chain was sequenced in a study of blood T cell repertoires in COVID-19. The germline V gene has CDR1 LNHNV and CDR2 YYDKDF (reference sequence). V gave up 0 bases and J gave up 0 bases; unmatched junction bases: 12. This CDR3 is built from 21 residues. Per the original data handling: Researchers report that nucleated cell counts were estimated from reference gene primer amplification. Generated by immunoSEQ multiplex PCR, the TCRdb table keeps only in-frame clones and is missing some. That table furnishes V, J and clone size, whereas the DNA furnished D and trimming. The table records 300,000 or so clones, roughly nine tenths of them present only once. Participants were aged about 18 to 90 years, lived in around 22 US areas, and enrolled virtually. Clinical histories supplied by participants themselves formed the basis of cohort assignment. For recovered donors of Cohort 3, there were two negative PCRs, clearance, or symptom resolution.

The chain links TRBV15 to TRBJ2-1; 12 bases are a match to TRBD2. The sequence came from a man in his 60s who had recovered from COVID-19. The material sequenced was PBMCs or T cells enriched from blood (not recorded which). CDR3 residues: CATSRDTALAGGPHSYNEQFF. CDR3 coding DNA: TGTGCCACCAGCAGAGATACGGCGCTAGCGGGAGGGCCCCACTCCTACAATGAGCAGTTCTTC.